The subject of this entry is one TCR beta chain. The CDR3 loop spans 15 amino acids. Trimming removed 6 bases at V and 4 bases at J, with 19 bases between. Per germline, CDR1 SQVTM and CDR2 ANQGSEA. Method: immunoSEQ multiplex PCR; TCRdb's copy keeps in-frame clones and lacks some. The sample contains about 280,000 clones, 70% to 90% of which appear only once. This record comes from a study of cytomegalovirus exposure and HLA in healthy donors. The specimen sequenced was PBMCs. This clonotype originated in a woman younger than 30 in good health and CMV-seronegative. This sequence joins TRBV29-1 and TRBJ1-5, with no clear D. Here the CDR3 reads CSVGWADTPNQPQHF. The CDR3 bases are TGCAGCGTAGGCTGGGCAGATACCCCAAATCAGCCCCAGCATTTT.